A selection of T cell receptor beta chains follows, all from one sample in a study of blood T cell repertoires in COVID-19. The assay was immunoSEQ multiplex PCR, and TCRdb's table has in-frame clones only and misses some. The sample lists roughly 260,000 clones; around 80% were seen once. Sequenced sample: peripheral blood. These receptors all come from a woman between 35 and 50 years old with active or convalescent COVID-19. The CDR3 runs from the conserved cysteine through the conserved F or W. D genes are given only for firm matches. Expanded clones are given a class, and other clones once, few, many or no size at all.

v_call: TRBV9
d_call: .
j_call: TRBJ1-2
clone_size: .
cdr3_aa: CASSALHGYTF
cdr3_nt: TGTGCCAGCAGCGCTCTTCATGGCTACACCTTC

v_call: TRBV7-6
d_call: TRBD1
j_call: TRBJ2-3
clone_size: .
cdr3_aa: CASRLDRKGEQYF
cdr3_nt: TGTGCCAGCAGATTGGACAGGAAGGGGGAGCAGTATTTT

v_call: TRBV28
d_call: .
j_call: TRBJ1-1
clone_size: .
cdr3_aa: CASSLSGDTEAFF
cdr3_nt: TGTGCCAGCAGTTTATCAGGGGACACTGAAGCTTTCTTT

v_call: TRBV27
d_call: .
j_call: TRBJ1-4
clone_size: .
cdr3_aa: CASSLSWGPNEKLFF
cdr3_nt: TGTGCCAGCAGTTTATCGTGGGGCCCGAATGAAAAACTGTTTTTT

v_call: TRBV3-1/TRBV3-2
d_call: .
j_call: TRBJ2-6
clone_size: many
cdr3_aa: CATKLTSGANVLTF
cdr3_nt: TGTGCCACCAAACTCACCTCTGGGGCCAACGTCCTGACTTTC

v_call: TRBV11-2
d_call: .
j_call: TRBJ1-6
clone_size: .
cdr3_aa: CASSSGQRSNSPLHF
cdr3_nt: TGTGCCAGCAGCTCAGGACAGCGCTCTAATTCACCCCTCCACTTT

v_call: TRBV11-2
d_call: .
j_call: TRBJ1-3
clone_size: .
cdr3_aa: CASSLASFSGNTIYF
cdr3_nt: TGTGCCAGCAGCTTAGCGAGTTTCTCTGGAAACACCATATATTTT

v_call: TRBV5-1
d_call: .
j_call: TRBJ1-2
clone_size: .
cdr3_aa: CASSLTGTRGLGYTF
cdr3_nt: TGCGCCAGCAGCTTAACAGGGACCAGGGGTTTAGGCTACACCTTC

v_call: TRBV11-3
d_call: .
j_call: TRBJ1-2
clone_size: .
cdr3_aa: CASSYRGGDYGYTF
cdr3_nt: TGTGCCAGCAGCTACCGAGGGGGTGACTATGGCTACACCTTC

v_call: TRBV5-1
d_call: .
j_call: TRBJ2-1
clone_size: few
cdr3_aa: CASSFTGTSANEQFF
cdr3_nt: TGCGCCAGCAGCTTCACCGGGACATCCGCCAATGAGCAGTTCTTC

v_call: TRBV6-1
d_call: .
j_call: TRBJ2-2
clone_size: .
cdr3_aa: CASSDLVGALTGELFF
cdr3_nt: TGTGCCAGCAGTGATCTTGTAGGGGCTCTTACCGGGGAGCTGTTTTTT

v_call: TRBV7-3
d_call: .
j_call: TRBJ1-6
clone_size: .
cdr3_aa: CASSSYRDSPLHF
cdr3_nt: TGTGCCAGCAGCAGTTACAGGGACTCACCCCTCCACTTT

v_call: TRBV19
d_call: TRBD1
j_call: TRBJ1-1
clone_size: .
cdr3_aa: CASSAVTGSTEAFF
cdr3_nt: TGTGCCAGTAGTGCGGTGACAGGGTCCACTGAAGCTTTCTTT

v_call: TRBV19
d_call: .
j_call: TRBJ1-6
clone_size: few
cdr3_aa: CASSARGGDNSPLHF
cdr3_nt: TGTGCCAGTAGCGCCAGGGGTGGAGATAATTCACCCCTCCACTTT

v_call: TRBV6-5
d_call: .
j_call: TRBJ1-1
clone_size: .
cdr3_aa: CASSYGGTLSTEAFF
cdr3_nt: TGTGCCAGCAGTTACGGGGGGACCTTGAGCACTGAAGCTTTCTTT

v_call: TRBV10-1
d_call: .
j_call: TRBJ1-3
clone_size: few
cdr3_aa: CATQDPGNTIYF
cdr3_nt: TGCGCCACCCAGGATCCTGGAAACACCATATATTTT

v_call: TRBV9
d_call: .
j_call: TRBJ1-4
clone_size: once
cdr3_aa: CASSASGVTEEKLFF
cdr3_nt: TGTGCCAGCAGCGCTTCAGGGGTGACCGAAGAAAAACTGTTTTTT

v_call: TRBV19
d_call: .
j_call: TRBJ1-2
clone_size: .
cdr3_aa: CASSQVTPYYGYTF
cdr3_nt: TGTGCCAGTAGCCAGGTGACACCATACTATGGCTACACCTTC

v_call: TRBV7-9
d_call: TRBD2
j_call: TRBJ2-3
clone_size: .
cdr3_aa: CASSFSGATDTQYF
cdr3_nt: TGTGCCAGCAGCTTTAGCGGGGCCACAGATACGCAGTATTTT

v_call: TRBV3-1/TRBV3-2
d_call: .
j_call: TRBJ1-3
clone_size: .
cdr3_aa: CASSQTQGSGNTIYF
cdr3_nt: TGTGCCAGCAGCCAAACCCAGGGATCTGGAAACACCATATATTTT

v_call: TRBV5-4
d_call: TRBD1
j_call: TRBJ1-2
clone_size: few
cdr3_aa: CASSLDPRTGGYGYTF
cdr3_nt: TGTGCCAGCAGCTTGGATCCCAGGACAGGGGGATATGGCTACACCTTC

v_call: TRBV6-5
d_call: .
j_call: TRBJ1-2
clone_size: .
cdr3_aa: CAGMDSMNYGYTF
cdr3_nt: TGTGCCGGAATGGACAGTATGAACTATGGCTACACCTTC

v_call: TRBV15
d_call: TRBD2
j_call: TRBJ2-3
clone_size: once
cdr3_aa: CATSMSGRGGTDTQYF
cdr3_nt: TGTGCCACCAGCATGAGCGGTCGGGGGGGCACAGATACGCAGTATTTT

v_call: TRBV4-1
d_call: .
j_call: TRBJ2-6
clone_size: many
cdr3_aa: CASSQDSASGANVLTF
cdr3_nt: TGCGCCAGCAGCCAAGATAGCGCCTCTGGGGCCAACGTCCTGACTTTC

v_call: TRBV10-3
d_call: TRBD1
j_call: TRBJ2-5
clone_size: .
cdr3_aa: CAINGQGGQETQYF
cdr3_nt: TGTGCCATCAATGGACAGGGTGGGCAAGAGACCCAGTACTTC

v_call: TRBV19
d_call: TRBD1
j_call: TRBJ1-1
clone_size: .
cdr3_aa: CASTTGTGFGEAFF
cdr3_nt: TGTGCCAGTACTACCGGGACAGGGTTTGGTGAAGCTTTCTTT

v_call: TRBV27
d_call: TRBD1
j_call: TRBJ1-5
clone_size: .
cdr3_aa: CARSRDRGNSNSNQPQHF
cdr3_nt: TGTGCCAGGTCCCGGGACAGGGGGAACTCGAATAGCAATCAGCCCCAGCATTTT

v_call: TRBV5-6
d_call: .
j_call: TRBJ1-6
clone_size: .
cdr3_aa: CASSPNLPAGYSPLHF
cdr3_nt: TGTGCCAGCAGCCCCAATCTGCCGGCAGGGTATTCACCCCTCCACTTT

v_call: TRBV28
d_call: .
j_call: TRBJ1-1
clone_size: .
cdr3_aa: CASSPGGPNTEAFF
cdr3_nt: TGTGCCAGCAGTCCGGGGGGACCGAACACTGAAGCTTTCTTT

v_call: TRBV28
d_call: .
j_call: TRBJ1-5
clone_size: .
cdr3_aa: CASNSYGVGQGNQPQHF
cdr3_nt: TGTGCCAGCAACTCCTATGGGGTGGGGCAGGGCAATCAGCCCCAGCATTTT

v_call: TRBV7-3
d_call: TRBD1
j_call: TRBJ1-1
clone_size: .
cdr3_aa: CASSPQGGVNTEAFF
cdr3_nt: TGTGCCAGCAGCCCACAGGGGGGTGTGAACACTGAAGCTTTCTTT